The entry that follows covers one TCR beta chain sequence. This record belongs to a study of blood T cell repertoires in COVID-19. Study-wide context: Spain, Italy and the United States supplied samples that represented acute and convalescent COVID-19. Sources were T cells, B-cell-depleted T cells, or PBMCs; the material itself was cDNA or gDNA.

Generated by immunoSEQ multiplex PCR, the TCRdb table keeps only in-frame clones and is missing some. The profile shows 120,000 or so clones, 82% of them singletons. V was shortened by 6 bases and J by 7 bases, with 12 bases between the two germline ends. The CDR3 is made up of 12 amino acids. Per the germline V gene, CDR1 is SEHNR and CDR2 is FQNEAQ (reference sequence). The gene calls are TRBV7-9 and TRBJ1-2; D is undetermined. The material sequenced was peripheral blood. The clonotype originates from a woman in her 70s with acute or convalescent COVID-19. The CDR3 loop reads CASSSNLRGYTF. DNA of the CDR3: TGTGCCAGCAGTTCCAACTTACGTGGCTACACCTTC.